Detailed here is one T cell receptor beta chain. Its antigen is still unknown. Carrying unique molecular identifiers, the cDNA also gained a universal primer site through template switching. TCRdb passed the 5' RACE reads through MiXCR, listing each CDR3 protein once. The sample shows approximately 590,000 distinct CDR3 sequences, around a tenth of them seen only once. This entry is derived from a study of identical twins. Broader study findings: Abundant beta clonotypes from cord blood had fewer insertions, unlike memory repertoires, which showed none. Sharing of beta out-of-frame sequences by twins showed a weaker excess.

The ends were cut back, 0 bases at V and 2 bases at J, with 19 bases in the middle. Germline lookup yields CDR1 DFQATT and CDR2 SNEGSKA (reference sequence). The CDR3 is made up of 17 amino acids. These records were also assigned to another study, of yellow fever vaccine responses in identical twins. That study reports: Among the twins, the vaccine T cell response reportedly seemed partly convergent and partly personalized.

The receptor comes from a woman under 30 in good health. The rearrangement uses TRBV20-1 and TRBJ1-2; no definite D call. Sequences were obtained from PBMCs. In DNA, the CDR3 is TGCAGTGCTAGAGACGCTGCCCTCTCAGCCTTAAACTATGGCTACACCTTC. It specifies CSARDAALSALNYGYTF.